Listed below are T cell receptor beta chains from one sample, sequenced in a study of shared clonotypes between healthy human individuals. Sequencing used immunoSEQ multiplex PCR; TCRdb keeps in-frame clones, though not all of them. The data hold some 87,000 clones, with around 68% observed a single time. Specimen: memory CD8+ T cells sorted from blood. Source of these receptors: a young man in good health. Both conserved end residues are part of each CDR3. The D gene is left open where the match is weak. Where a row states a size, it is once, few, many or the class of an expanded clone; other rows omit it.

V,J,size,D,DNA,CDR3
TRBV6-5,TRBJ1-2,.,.,TGTGCCAGCAGTGCTACTAGTGGGGGTATCTATGGCTACACCTTC,CASSATSGGIYGYTF
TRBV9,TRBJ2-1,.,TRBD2,TGTGCCAGCAGCGAGACTAGCAGCAATGAGCAGTTCTTC,CASSETSSNEQFF
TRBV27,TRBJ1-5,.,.,TGTGCCAGCAAACCGGGTGGGGGCAGCAATCAGCCCCAGCATTTT,CASKPGGGSNQPQHF
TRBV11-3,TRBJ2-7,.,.,TGTGCCAGCAGCACCGGGGTAACGAGGGAGCAGTACTTC,CASSTGVTREQYF
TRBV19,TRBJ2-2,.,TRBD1,TGTGCCAGTAAGGGGACAGGGGGCAGCACCGGGGAGCTGTTTTTT,CASKGTGGSTGELFF
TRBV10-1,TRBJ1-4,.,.,TGCGCCAGCAGTGAGTCCAGGGAATTCGAAAAACTGTTTTTT,CASSESREFEKLFF
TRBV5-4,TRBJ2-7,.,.,TGTGCCAGCAGCGTAGACCAGACCTACGAGCAGTACTTC,CASSVDQTYEQYF
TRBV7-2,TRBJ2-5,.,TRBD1,TGTGCCAGCAGCCAGAACAGGGGTAAAGAGACCCAGTACTTC,CASSQNRGKETQYF
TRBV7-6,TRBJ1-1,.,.,TGTGCCAGCAGCCCGGCCAGGGTCCGGAACACTGAAGCTTTCTTT,CASSPARVRNTEAFF
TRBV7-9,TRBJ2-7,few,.,TGTGCCAGCAGCCCCGAGGCGGGGCGATTGGCGGACGAGCAGTACTTC,CASSPEAGRLADEQYF
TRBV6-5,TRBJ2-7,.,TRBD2,TGTGCCAGCCTAGGGACTAGCTCCTACGAGCAGTACTTC,CASLGTSSYEQYF
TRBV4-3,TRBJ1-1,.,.,TGCGCCAGCAGCCAAGATCATACCCTCGCTGAAGCTTTCTTT,CASSQDHTLAEAFF
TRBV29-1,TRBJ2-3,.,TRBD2,TGCAGCGTTGAACCCGGGGAGGGTGGCACAGATACGCAGTATTTT,CSVEPGEGGTDTQYF
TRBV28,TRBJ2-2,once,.,TGTGCCAGCACCTGGGTAGGGGGGAACACCGGGGAGCTGTTTTTT,CASTWVGGNTGELFF
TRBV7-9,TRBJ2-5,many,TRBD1,TGTGCCAGCAGCCATGCTCGGACAGGGGAGGAGACCCAGTACTTC,CASSHARTGEETQYF
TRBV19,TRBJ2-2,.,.,TGTGCCAGTGCCCGTGGGACGGAGAACACCGGGGAGCTGTTTTTT,CASARGTENTGELFF
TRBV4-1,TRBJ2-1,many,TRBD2,TGCGCCAGCAGCGCCCCCGGGACTAGTAACGATGAGCAGTTCTTC,CASSAPGTSNDEQFF
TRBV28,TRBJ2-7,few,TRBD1,TGTGCCAGCTCCTCACCCCGGGACAGGGGGATCGAGCAGTACTTC,CASSSPRDRGIEQYF
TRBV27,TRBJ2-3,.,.,TGTGCCAGCATTGAGACACAGAGCGGAGGGGAGATATCGCAGTATTTT,CASIETQSGGEISQYF
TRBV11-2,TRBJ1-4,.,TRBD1,TGTGCCAGCAGCCGGCTTTCTCGACCAGGGGGCGCTAGGGAAAAACTGTTTTTT,CASSRLSRPGGAREKLFF
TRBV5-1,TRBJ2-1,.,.,TGCGCCAGCAGCTTGAGAGGGAGGTCGTTGGATGAGCAGTTCTTC,CASSLRGRSLDEQFF
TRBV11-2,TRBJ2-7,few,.,TGTGCCAGCAGCCCATGGCCTAGCAGCTCCTACGAGCAGTACTTC,CASSPWPSSSYEQYF
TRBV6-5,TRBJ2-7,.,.,TGTGCCAGCAGTTACCCCCCTCGCGGGGCTATATACGAGCAGTACTTC,CASSYPPRGAIYEQYF
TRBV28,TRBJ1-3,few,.,TGTGCCAGCAGTTTCTGGGAGGCTGGAAACACCATATATTTT,CASSFWEAGNTIYF
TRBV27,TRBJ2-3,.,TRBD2,TGTGCCAGCAGTCCCCTGGGAGCGGGAGACACAGATACGCAGTATTTT,CASSPLGAGDTDTQYF
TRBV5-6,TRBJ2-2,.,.,TGTGCCAGCAGCTTAGTACTGACAGTCGTTAGCGACACCGGGGAGCTGTTTTTT,CASSLVLTVVSDTGELFF
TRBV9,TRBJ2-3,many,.,TGTGCCAGCAGCGTAATGCAGCGAGGCACAGATACGCAGTATTTT,CASSVMQRGTDTQYF
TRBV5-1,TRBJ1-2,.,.,TGCGCCAGCAGCTTGCTCCCTGGACGGTCGCGTGAGCATGGCTACACCTTC,CASSLLPGRSREHGYTF
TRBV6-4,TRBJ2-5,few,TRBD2,TGTGCCAGCAGCCCGACTAGCGGGGACCAAGAGACCCAGTACTTC,CASSPTSGDQETQYF
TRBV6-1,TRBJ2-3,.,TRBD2,TGTGCCAGCAGTGAATCGGGAGGGGGTTCAGATACGCAGTATTTT,CASSESGGGSDTQYF
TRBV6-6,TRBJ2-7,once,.,TGTGCCAGCAGTACACCCCACTCTGGCTACGAGCAGTACTTC,CASSTPHSGYEQYF
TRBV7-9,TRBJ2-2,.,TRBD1,TGTGCCAGCAGCCAAACGACAGGGAAGGCCGGGGAGCTGTTTTTT,CASSQTTGKAGELFF
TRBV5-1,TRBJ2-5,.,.,TGCGCCAGCAGCGTTAAGGTGGGCGGGGAGACCCAGTACTTC,CASSVKVGGETQYF
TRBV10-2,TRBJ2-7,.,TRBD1,TGCGCCAGCAGCGAGGGACAGGCAGATACCTACGAGCAGTACTTC,CASSEGQADTYEQYF
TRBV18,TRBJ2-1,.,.,TGTGCCAGCTCACCGGATCTGGAGCAGTTCTTC,CASSPDLEQFF
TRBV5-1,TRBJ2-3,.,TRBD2,TGCGCCAGCAGGGAGACTAGCGGGAGTACAGATACGCAGTATTTT,CASRETSGSTDTQYF
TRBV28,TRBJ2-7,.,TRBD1,TGTGCCAGCAGTCCGGGACAGGGTTACGAGCAGTACTTC,CASSPGQGYEQYF
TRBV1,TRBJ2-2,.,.,TGCACCAGCAGCCAAGTTGGCACTAGCGGGGGGACCGGGGAGCTGTTTTTT,CTSSQVGTSGGTGELFF
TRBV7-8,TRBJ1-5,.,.,TGTGCCAGCAGCTTAGGGACAATCAGCGGTCAGCCCCAGCATTTT,CASSLGTISGQPQHF
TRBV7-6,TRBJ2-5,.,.,TGTGCCAGCAGCTTAGTCCCCAGGGGTAGTTTGGAGACCCAGTACTTC,CASSLVPRGSLETQYF
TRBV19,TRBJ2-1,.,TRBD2,TGTGCCAGCGGGGGGAGCGGGAGGGGCCATGAGCAGTTCTTC,CASGGSGRGHEQFF
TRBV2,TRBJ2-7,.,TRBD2,TGTGCCAGCAGACTTGAATCGGGAGGGCCGGGGTACTTC,CASRLESGGPGYF
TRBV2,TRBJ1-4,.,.,TGTGCCAGCAGTGTTAACGGGGGGCCCCTGTTTTTT,CASSVNGGPLFF
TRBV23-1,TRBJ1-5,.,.,TGCGCCAGCAGCCTCCCGAACAGGGAAGGCAATCAGCCCCAGCATTTT,CASSLPNREGNQPQHF